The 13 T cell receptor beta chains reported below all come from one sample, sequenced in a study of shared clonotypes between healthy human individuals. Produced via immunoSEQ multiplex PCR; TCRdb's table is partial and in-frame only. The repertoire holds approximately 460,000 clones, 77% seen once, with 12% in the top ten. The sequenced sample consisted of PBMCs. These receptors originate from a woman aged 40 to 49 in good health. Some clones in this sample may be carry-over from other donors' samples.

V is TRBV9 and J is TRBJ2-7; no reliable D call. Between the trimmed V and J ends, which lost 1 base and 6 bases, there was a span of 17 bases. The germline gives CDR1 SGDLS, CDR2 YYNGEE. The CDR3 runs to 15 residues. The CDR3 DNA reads TGTGCCAGCAGCGTAATGACTTCCACTCTCTCCGAGCAGTACTTC. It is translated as CASSVMTSTLSEQYF.

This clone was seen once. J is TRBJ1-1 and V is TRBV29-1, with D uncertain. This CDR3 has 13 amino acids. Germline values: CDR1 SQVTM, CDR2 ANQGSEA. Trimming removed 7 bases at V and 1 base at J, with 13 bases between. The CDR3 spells CSATRMTNTEAFF. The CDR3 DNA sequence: TGCAGCGCAACCCGAATGACGAACACTGAAGCTTTCTTT.

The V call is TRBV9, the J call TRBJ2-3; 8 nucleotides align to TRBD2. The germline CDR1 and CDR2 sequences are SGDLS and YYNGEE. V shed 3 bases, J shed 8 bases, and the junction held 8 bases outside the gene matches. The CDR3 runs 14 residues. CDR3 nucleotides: TGTGCCAGCAGCGCAAGCGGGAGCCTTGTTACGCAGTATTTT. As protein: CASSASGSLVTQYF.

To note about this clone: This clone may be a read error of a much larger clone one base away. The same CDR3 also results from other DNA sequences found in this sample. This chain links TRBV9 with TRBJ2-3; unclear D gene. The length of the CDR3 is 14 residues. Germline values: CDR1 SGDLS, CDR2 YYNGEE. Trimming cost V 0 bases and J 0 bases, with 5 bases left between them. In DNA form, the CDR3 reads TGTGCCAGCAGCGTAGACGGTAGCACAGATACGCAGTATTTT. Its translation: CASSVDGSTDTQYF.

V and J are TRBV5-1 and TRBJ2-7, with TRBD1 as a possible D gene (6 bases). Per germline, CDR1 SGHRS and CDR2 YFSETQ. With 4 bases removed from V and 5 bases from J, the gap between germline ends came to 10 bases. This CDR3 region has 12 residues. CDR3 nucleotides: TGCGCCAGCAGCGTACAGGGTAACGAGCAGTACTTC. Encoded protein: CASSVQGNEQYF.

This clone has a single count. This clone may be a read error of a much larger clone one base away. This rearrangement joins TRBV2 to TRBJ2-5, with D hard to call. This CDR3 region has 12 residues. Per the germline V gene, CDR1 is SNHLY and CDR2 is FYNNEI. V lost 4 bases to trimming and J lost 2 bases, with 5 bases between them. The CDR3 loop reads CASSGQQETQYF. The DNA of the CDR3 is TGTGCCAGCAGTGGGCAGCAAGAGACCCAGTACTTC.

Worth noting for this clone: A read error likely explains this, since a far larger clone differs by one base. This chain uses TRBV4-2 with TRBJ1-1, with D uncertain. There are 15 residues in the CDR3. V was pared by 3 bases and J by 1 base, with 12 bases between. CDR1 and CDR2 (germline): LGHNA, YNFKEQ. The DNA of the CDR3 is TGTGCCAGCAGCCAGGCGACTTTAACGAACACTGAAGCTTTCTTT. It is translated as CASSQATLTNTEAFF.

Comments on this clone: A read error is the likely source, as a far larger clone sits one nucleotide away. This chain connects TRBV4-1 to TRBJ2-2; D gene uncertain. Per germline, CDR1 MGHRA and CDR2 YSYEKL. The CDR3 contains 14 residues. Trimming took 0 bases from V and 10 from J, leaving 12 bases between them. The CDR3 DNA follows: TGCGCCAGCAGCCAAGATCCCATCTCCGAGGAGCTGTTTTTT. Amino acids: CASSQDPISEELFF.

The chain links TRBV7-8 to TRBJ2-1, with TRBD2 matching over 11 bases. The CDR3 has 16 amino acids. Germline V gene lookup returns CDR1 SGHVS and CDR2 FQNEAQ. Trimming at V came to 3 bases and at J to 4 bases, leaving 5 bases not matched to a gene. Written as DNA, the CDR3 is TGTGCCAGCAGCTTTCCACTAGCGGGAGATTACAATGAGCAGTTCTTC. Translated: CASSFPLAGDYNEQFF.

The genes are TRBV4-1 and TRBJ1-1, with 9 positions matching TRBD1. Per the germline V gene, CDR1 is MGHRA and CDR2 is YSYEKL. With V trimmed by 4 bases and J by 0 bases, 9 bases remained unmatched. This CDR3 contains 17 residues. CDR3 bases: TGCGCCAGCAGCCTGTTCGGGACAGGGATCATGAACACTGAAGCTTTCTTT. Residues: CASSLFGTGIMNTEAFF.

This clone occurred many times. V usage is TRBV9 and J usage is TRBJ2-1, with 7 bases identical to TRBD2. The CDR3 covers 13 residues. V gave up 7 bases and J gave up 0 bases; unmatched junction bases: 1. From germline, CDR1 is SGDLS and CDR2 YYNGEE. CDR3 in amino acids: CASGRDSYNEQFF. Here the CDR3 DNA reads TGTGCCAGCGGGAGGGACTCCTACAATGAGCAGTTCTTC. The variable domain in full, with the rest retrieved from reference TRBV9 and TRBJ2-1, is DSGVTQTPKHLITATGQRVTLRCSPRSGDLSVYWYQQSLDQGLQFLIQYYNGEERAKGNILERFSAQQFPDLHSELNLSSLELGDSALYFCASGRDSYNEQFFGPGTRLTVL.

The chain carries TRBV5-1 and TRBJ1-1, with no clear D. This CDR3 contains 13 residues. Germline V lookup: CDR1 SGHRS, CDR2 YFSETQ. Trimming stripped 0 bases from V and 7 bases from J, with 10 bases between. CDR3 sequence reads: CASSLVDRGEAFF. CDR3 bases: TGCGCCAGCAGCTTGGTAGATCGGGGTGAAGCTTTCTTT. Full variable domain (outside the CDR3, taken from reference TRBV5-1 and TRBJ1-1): KAGVTQTPRYLIKTRGQQVTLSCSPISGHRSVSWYQQTPGQGLQFLFEYFSETQRNKGNFPGRFSGRQFSNSRSEMNVSTLELGDSALYLCASSLVDRGEAFFGQGTRLTVV.

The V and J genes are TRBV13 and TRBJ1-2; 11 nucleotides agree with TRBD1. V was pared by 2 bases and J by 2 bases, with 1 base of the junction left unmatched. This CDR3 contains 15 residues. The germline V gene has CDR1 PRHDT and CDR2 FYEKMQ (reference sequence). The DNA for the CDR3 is TGTGCCAGCAGCTTAAGGACAGGGGGCAACTATGGCTACACCTTC. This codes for CASSLRTGGNYGYTF.